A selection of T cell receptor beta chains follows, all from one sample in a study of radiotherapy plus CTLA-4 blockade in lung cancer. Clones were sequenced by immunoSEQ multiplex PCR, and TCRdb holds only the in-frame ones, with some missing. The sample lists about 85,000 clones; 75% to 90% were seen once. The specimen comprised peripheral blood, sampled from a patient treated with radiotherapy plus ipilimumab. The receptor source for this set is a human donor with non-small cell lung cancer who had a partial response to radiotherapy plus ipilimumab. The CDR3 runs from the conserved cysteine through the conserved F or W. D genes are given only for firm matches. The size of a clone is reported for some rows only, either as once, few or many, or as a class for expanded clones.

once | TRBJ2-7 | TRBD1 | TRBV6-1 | TGTGCCAGCAGAAAGACAGGGGGAGCCTACGAGCAGTACTTC | CASRKTGGAYEQYF
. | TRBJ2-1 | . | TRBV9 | TGTGCCAGCAGCGTAGCTGGGGAGGCCTACAATGAGCAGTTCTTC | CASSVAGEAYNEQFF
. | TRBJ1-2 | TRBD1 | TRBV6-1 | TGTGCCAGCAGTGAATCAGGGGGCGGTCGCTATGGCTACACCTTC | CASSESGGGRYGYTF
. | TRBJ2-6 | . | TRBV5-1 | TGCGCCAGCAGCTTGGTCTCCGGTTCTGGGGCCAACGTCCTGACTTTC | CASSLVSGSGANVLTF
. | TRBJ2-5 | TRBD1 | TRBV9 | TGTGCCAGCAGCCCCCGGGGGAGGACAGGGGAAGAGACCCAGTACTTC | CASSPRGRTGEETQYF
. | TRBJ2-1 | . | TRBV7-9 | TGTGCCAGCAGTCCGAGGGACTTTTACAATGAGCAGTTCTTC | CASSPRDFYNEQFF
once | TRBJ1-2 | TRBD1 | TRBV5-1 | TGCGCCAGCGGGGACAGGGGATTTTTAGGGGGCTACACCTTC | CASGDRGFLGGYTF
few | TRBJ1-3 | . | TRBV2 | TGTGCCAGCAGTGAATTCGGAGGAGACGTCTCGCCCCATTTT | CASSEFGGDVSPHF
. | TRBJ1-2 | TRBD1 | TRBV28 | TGTGCCAGCAGTGTTGGACAGGGAACCGGCTATGGCTACACCTTC | CASSVGQGTGYGYTF
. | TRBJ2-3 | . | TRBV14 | TGTGCCAGCAGCCAGGCTAGACTCGATACGCAGTATTTT | CASSQARLDTQYF
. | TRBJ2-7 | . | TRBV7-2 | TGTGCCAGCAGCTTAGGATTGGGGGGGCAGTCCGAGCAGTACTTC | CASSLGLGGQSEQYF
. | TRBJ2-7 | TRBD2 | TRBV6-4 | TGTGCCAGCAGTCGGGAGCGGGGATACGAGCAGTACTTC | CASSRERGYEQYF
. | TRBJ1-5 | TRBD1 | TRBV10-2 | TGCGCCAGCAGCGGGACAGGGGGAATATATCAGCCCCAGCATTTT | CASSGTGGIYQPQHF
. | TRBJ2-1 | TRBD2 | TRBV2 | TGTGCCAGCAGTGAAGCAGCGGGGCGCAATGAGCAGTTCTTC | CASSEAAGRNEQFF
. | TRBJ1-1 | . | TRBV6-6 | TGTGCCAGCAGTCAATCGGCGGGGGTGAACACTGAAGCTTTCTTT | CASSQSAGVNTEAFF
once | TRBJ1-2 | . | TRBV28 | TGTGCCAGCAGTTTCGGGGGGGTATTGGGATATGGCTACACCTTC | CASSFGGVLGYGYTF
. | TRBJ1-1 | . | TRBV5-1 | TGCGCCAGCAGCTTGGGGACAGTGAGAACTGAAGCTTTCTTT | CASSLGTVRTEAFF
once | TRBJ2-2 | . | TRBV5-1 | TGCGCCAGCAGGACCACTAGTGTCAGCACCGGGGAGCTGTTTTTT | CASRTTSVSTGELFF
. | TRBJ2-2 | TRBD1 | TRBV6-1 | TGTGCCAGCATCCGTGGGACAGGCTACACCGGGGAGCTGTTTTTT | CASIRGTGYTGELFF
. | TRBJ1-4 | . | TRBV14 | TGTGCCAGCAGCAGGGGTGTCAATGAAAAACTGTTTTTT | CASSRGVNEKLFF
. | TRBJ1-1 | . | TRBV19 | TGTGCCAGTAGTACTAACCCCGGGACACAGAACACTGAAGCTTTCTTT | CASSTNPGTQNTEAFF
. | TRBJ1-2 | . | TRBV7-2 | TGTGCCAGCAGCCGGGGGGGGACGGACAATGGCTACACCTTC | CASSRGGTDNGYTF
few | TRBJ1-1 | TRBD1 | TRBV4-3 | TGCGCCAGCAGCCAAGATTGGTACAGGGGGAACACTGAAGCTTTCTTT | CASSQDWYRGNTEAFF
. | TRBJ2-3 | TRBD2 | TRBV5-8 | TGTGCCAGCAGCTCCCCCGGCGGGAGGGTAAGCGGCACAGATACGCAGTATTTT | CASSSPGGRVSGTDTQYF
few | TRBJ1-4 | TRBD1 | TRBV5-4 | TGTGCCAGCAGCCGAGGACAGGGGTGGGGTGAAAAACTGTTTTTT | CASSRGQGWGEKLFF
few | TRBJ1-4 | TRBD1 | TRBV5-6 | TGTGCCAGCAGCTTTTACACCGGGACAGCTAATGAAAAACTGTTTTTT | CASSFYTGTANEKLFF
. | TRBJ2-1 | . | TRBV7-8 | TGTGCCAGCAGCCCGGAGGGGCAGGGTCTTTACAATGAGCAGTTCTTC | CASSPEGQGLYNEQFF
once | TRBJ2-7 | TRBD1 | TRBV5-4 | TGTGCCAGCAGCCCAGACAGGGGTCTATACGAGCAGTACTTC | CASSPDRGLYEQYF
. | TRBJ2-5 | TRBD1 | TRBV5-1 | TGCGCCAGCAGCGGGCAGGGGGCGAGAGAAGAGACCCAGTACTTC | CASSGQGAREETQYF
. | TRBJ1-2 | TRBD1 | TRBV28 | TGTGCCAGCAGCGCAGCCGGGACAGCCTATGGCTACACCTTC | CASSAAGTAYGYTF
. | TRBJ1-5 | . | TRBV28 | TGTGCCAGCAGTTTATTGTCAGGGCAGGATCAGCCCCAGCATTTT | CASSLLSGQDQPQHF
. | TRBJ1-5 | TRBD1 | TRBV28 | TGTGCCAGCAGTCCCACCGGGACAGGGGGTTTCAATCAGCCCCAGCATTTT | CASSPTGTGGFNQPQHF
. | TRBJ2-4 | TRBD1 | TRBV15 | TGTGCCACCAGCAGTCGACGGGGACAGGGGTTAAACATTCAGTACTTC | CATSSRRGQGLNIQYF
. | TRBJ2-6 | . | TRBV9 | TGTGCCAGCAGCGTAGTTCCCGGGACAACCGCTGGGGCCAACGTCCTGACTTTC | CASSVVPGTTAGANVLTF
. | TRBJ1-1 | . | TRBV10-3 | TGTGCCATCACCCTGACAGAGAACACTGAAGCTTTCTTT | CAITLTENTEAFF
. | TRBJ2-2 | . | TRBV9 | TGTGCCAGCCGGACAGAGAACACCGGGGAGCTGTTTTTT | CASRTENTGELFF
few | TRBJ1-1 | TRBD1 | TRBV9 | TGTGCCAGCAGCGGGTCCGGGACAGGGATCACTGAAGCTTTCTTT | CASSGSGTGITEAFF
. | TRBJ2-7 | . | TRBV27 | TGTGCCAGCAGTTTTGGGCCCTCCTACGAGCAGTACTTC | CASSFGPSYEQYF
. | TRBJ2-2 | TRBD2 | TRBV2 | TGTGCCAGCAGTGATACGGGACTAGCGGGCGGGCTGTTTTTT | CASSDTGLAGGLFF
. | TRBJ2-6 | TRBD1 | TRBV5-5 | TGTGCCAGCAGCTTGGCCCCCGACAGGGCTGGGGCCAACGTCCTGACTTTC | CASSLAPDRAGANVLTF
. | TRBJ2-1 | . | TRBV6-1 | TGTGCCAGCAGTGAACAGGGCACCTCCTACAATGAGCAGTTCTTC | CASSEQGTSYNEQFF
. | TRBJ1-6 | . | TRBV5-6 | TGTGCCAGCAGCTTGTCGCTAATCAGGTCGGATTCACCCCTCCACTTT | CASSLSLIRSDSPLHF
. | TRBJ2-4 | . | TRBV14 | TGTGCCAGCAGCCCGCGCGGCAGACTAGCCAAAAACATTCAGTACTTC | CASSPRGRLAKNIQYF
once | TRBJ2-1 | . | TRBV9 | TGTGCCAGCACCTTAGGGCTAGAGGGTGGTGAGCAGTTCTTC | CASTLGLEGGEQFF
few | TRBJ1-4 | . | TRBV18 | TGTGCCAGCTCACCACCGAGTATTGAAAAACTGTTTTTT | CASSPPSIEKLFF
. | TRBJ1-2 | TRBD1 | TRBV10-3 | TGTGCCATCAGTGAGTCGACGGGACAGGGAAGCTATGGCTACACCTTC | CAISESTGQGSYGYTF
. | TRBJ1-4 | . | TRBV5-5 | TGTGCCAGCAGCTGGAGCCCCCCAACTAATGAAAAACTGTTTTTT | CASSWSPPTNEKLFF
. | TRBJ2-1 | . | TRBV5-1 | TGCGCCAGCAGGTTAGCCCTCGGTGAGCAGTTCTTC | CASRLALGEQFF
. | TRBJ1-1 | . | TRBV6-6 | TGTGCCAGCAGTTACTCCCCAGCCCGGGGGGATACTGAAGCTTTCTTT | CASSYSPARGDTEAFF
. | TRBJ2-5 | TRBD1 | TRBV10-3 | TGTGCCATAAGACAGGGGGCGCCCCCAGAGACCCAGTACTTC | CAIRQGAPPETQYF
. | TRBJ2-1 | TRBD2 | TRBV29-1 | TGCAGCGCTGCCTCGGTCGAAGCGGGGTCCTACAATGAGCAGTTCTTC | CSAASVEAGSYNEQFF
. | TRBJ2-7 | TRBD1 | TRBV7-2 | TGTGCCAGCAGTCAGGGGGCCTCCTACGAGCAGTACTTC | CASSQGASYEQYF
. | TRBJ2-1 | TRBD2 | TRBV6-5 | TGTGCCAGCAGAGGTGTACTAGCGGCATACAATGAGCAGTTCTTC | CASRGVLAAYNEQFF
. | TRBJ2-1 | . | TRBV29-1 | TGCAGCGTTGAGGCTAGTAGTCATCATGAGCAGTTCTTC | CSVEASSHHEQFF
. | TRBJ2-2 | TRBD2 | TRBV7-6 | TGTGCCAGCAGTCCATTCGGGACTAGCGGCTACACCGGGGAGCTGTTTTTT | CASSPFGTSGYTGELFF